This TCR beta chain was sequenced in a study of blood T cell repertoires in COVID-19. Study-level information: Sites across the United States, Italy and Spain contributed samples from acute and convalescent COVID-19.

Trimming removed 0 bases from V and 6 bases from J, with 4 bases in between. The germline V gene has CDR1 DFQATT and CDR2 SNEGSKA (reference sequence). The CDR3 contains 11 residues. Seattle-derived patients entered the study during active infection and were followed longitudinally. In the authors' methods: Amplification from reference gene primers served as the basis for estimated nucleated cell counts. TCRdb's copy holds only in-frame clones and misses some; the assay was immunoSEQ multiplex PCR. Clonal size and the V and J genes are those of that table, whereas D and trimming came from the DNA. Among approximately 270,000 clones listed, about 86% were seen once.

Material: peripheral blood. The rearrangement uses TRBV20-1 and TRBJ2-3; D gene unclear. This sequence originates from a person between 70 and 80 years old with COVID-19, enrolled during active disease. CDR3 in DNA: TGCAGTGCTAGAGAATCGGATACGCAGTATTTT. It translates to CSARESDTQYF.